Listed below are T cell receptor beta chains from one sample, sequenced in a study of T cell responses to AZD1222 COVID-19 vaccine. The data were produced by immunoSEQ multiplex PCR, yet TCRdb's version contains in-frame clones alone and is incomplete. The sample lists more than 150,000 clones, less than 95% occurring once. The sequencing used peripheral blood, collected on day 0 of AZD1222 vaccination. All receptors come from an adult in good health. Each CDR3 is given with its conserved first and last residue. Each record gives: D gene, V gene, J gene, clone size, CDR3 DNA, CDR3 protein. A D gene is named only where the DNA matches it firmly. Clone size is stated in some rows and not others, as once, few, many or a class when expanded.

d_call: -
v_call: TRBV5-1
j_call: TRBJ1-4
clone_size: -
cdr3_nt: TGCGCCAGCAGCTTGGGGCCGAATGAAAAACTGTTTTTT
cdr3_aa: CASSLGPNEKLFF

d_call: TRBD1
v_call: TRBV19
j_call: TRBJ1-5
clone_size: -
cdr3_nt: TGTGCCACCACGGACAGGGGATATCAGCCCCAGCATTTT
cdr3_aa: CATTDRGYQPQHF

d_call: -
v_call: TRBV6-1
j_call: TRBJ2-7
clone_size: -
cdr3_nt: TGTGCCAGCAGTGAAACCGAAACCTACGAGCAGTACTTC
cdr3_aa: CASSETETYEQYF

d_call: TRBD1
v_call: TRBV2
j_call: TRBJ1-5
clone_size: -
cdr3_nt: TGTGCCAGCGGACAGGATCAGCCCCAGCATTTT
cdr3_aa: CASGQDQPQHF

d_call: -
v_call: TRBV7-9
j_call: TRBJ2-3
clone_size: -
cdr3_nt: TGTGCCAGCAGCTCCACGGGCGATACGCAGTATTTT
cdr3_aa: CASSSTGDTQYF

d_call: TRBD2
v_call: TRBV6-2/TRBV6-3
j_call: TRBJ2-7
clone_size: -
cdr3_nt: TGTGCCAGCAGTTGGGTAGGGCTAGCGGGAGTGTACGAGCAGTACTTC
cdr3_aa: CASSWVGLAGVYEQYF

d_call: TRBD2
v_call: TRBV5-1
j_call: TRBJ2-5
clone_size: -
cdr3_nt: TGCGCCAGCAGCTTGAGTAGCGGGAGAGAGGAGACCCAGTACTTC
cdr3_aa: CASSLSSGREETQYF

d_call: TRBD1
v_call: TRBV6-4
j_call: TRBJ2-3
clone_size: few
cdr3_nt: TGTGCCACGGGGGACAGGGGCACAGATACGCAGTATTTT
cdr3_aa: CATGDRGTDTQYF

d_call: -
v_call: TRBV30
j_call: TRBJ1-5
clone_size: -
cdr3_nt: TGTGCCTGGAGTGGGCCCGGGATAGGTCAGCCCCAGCATTTT
cdr3_aa: CAWSGPGIGQPQHF

d_call: -
v_call: TRBV7-9
j_call: TRBJ1-4
clone_size: -
cdr3_nt: TGTGCCAGCAGCCCCCGGTTTAGACAGACGACTAATGAAAAACTGTTTTTT
cdr3_aa: CASSPRFRQTTNEKLFF

d_call: TRBD2
v_call: TRBV11-2
j_call: TRBJ2-1
clone_size: -
cdr3_nt: TGTGCCAGCAGCTTAGATCCCTCTAGCGGGAGAGTCAAGCAGTTCTTC
cdr3_aa: CASSLDPSSGRVKQFF

d_call: -
v_call: TRBV5-1
j_call: TRBJ2-2
clone_size: -
cdr3_nt: TGCGCCAGCAGCTTGAACCGCGGAGGTGGCCACAACGACCGGGAGCTGTTTTTT
cdr3_aa: CASSLNRGGGHNDRELFF

d_call: TRBD1
v_call: TRBV6-1
j_call: TRBJ2-2
clone_size: -
cdr3_nt: TGTGCCAGCAGTGAAGGACAGGGGGCGCTGGACGGGGAGCTGTTTTTT
cdr3_aa: CASSEGQGALDGELFF

d_call: -
v_call: TRBV7-9
j_call: TRBJ1-1
clone_size: few
cdr3_nt: TGTGCCAGCAGCGCCGGCACTGAAGCTTTCTTT
cdr3_aa: CASSAGTEAFF

d_call: TRBD1
v_call: TRBV30
j_call: TRBJ2-1
clone_size: -
cdr3_nt: TGTGCCCGTGGGCGGGGGACAGGGGACAATGAGCAGTTCTTC
cdr3_aa: CARGRGTGDNEQFF

d_call: TRBD1
v_call: TRBV5-1
j_call: TRBJ2-2
clone_size: -
cdr3_nt: TGCGCCAGCAGCTTAAATTTACAGGGGTCGAGCCTAGGGGAGCTGTTTTTT
cdr3_aa: CASSLNLQGSSLGELFF